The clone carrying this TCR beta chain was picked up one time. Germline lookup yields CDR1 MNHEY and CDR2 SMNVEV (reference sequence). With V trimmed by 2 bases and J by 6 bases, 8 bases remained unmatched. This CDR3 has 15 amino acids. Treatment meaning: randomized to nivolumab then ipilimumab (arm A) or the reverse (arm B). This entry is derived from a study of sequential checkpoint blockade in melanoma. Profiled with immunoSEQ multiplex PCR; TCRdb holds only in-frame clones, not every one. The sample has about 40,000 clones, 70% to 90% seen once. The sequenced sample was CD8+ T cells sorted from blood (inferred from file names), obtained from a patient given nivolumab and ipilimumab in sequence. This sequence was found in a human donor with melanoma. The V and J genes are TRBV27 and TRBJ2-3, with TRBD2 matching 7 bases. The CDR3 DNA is TGTGCCAGCAGTTTAGGGGCGGGAGAACGGGATACGCAGTATTTT. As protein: CASSLGAGERDTQYF.